Detailed here is one T cell receptor (beta chain). What it binds is not known. The sample originates from a study of cytomegalovirus exposure and HLA in healthy donors. Turning to the study itself: In an earlier analysis, 90 million to 130 million unique TCR beta sequences were found from approximately 170 million T cells.

Researchers ran the PCR with 60 Vbeta and 13 Jbeta primers. Libraries were prepared by immunoSEQ multiplex PCR; TCRdb keeps only in-frame clonotypes and omits some of them. This sample carries about 150,000 clones, about 80% of them seen once, and the ten largest clones take about 13%. Study-wide results and limits: Reports credit the classifier with highly specific, highly sensitive diagnosis of cytomegalovirus status. Judged likely to be a sequencing artifact was a cluster of highly shared sequence variants. Analyzed later, association rates of TCRs varied across HLA loci, with DRB1 most and HLA-C fewest.

The germline V and J ends were trimmed by 3 bases and 1 base, with 18 bases remaining between them. Germline V gene sequence: CDR1 SGHNT, CDR2 YENEEA. The CDR3 extends over 17 amino acids. The chain couples TRBV11-3 to TRBJ2-5; D might be TRBD1 (5 bases). The sample comprised PBMCs. The receptor was isolated from a man younger than 45 in good health and CMV-seropositive. The chain's CDR3 is CASSFSSGYGIQETQYF. The CDR3 DNA sequence: TGTGCCAGCAGCTTTAGTTCAGGGTATGGGATCCAAGAGACCCAGTACTTC.